This T cell receptor beta chain was sequenced in a study of technical replicates of blood from a few donors (dated by TCRdb to the late 2010s). Receptor amplification or capture employed the immunoSEQ multiplex PCR assay. TCRdb stores this immuneACCESS table with in-frame sequences only. Part of the clones is absent; in the studies checked, under half of the shortfall reflects unresolved V genes, and no reason is known for the rest. The sample profile shows about 88,000 clones; about 90% of them were found once. The ten largest clones take up roughly 0.25% of the sample. In regard to this clone: It lacks a known antigen. Per-nucleotide qualities are absent, and no much larger clonotype sits a single base away.

CDR3 length: 13 amino acids, cysteine to phenylalanine. The sequence is cut down to CDR3 DNA, 39 bases in frame from base 1. The CDR1 and CDR2 encoded by the germline V gene are MNHNS and SASEGT. Trimming accounts for 7 bases at V and 4 bases at J, while the number of junction bases matched to no gene is 6. What was sequenced was T cells isolated from PBMCs. The chain joins TRBV6-1 to TRBJ1-2; 7 bases in the junction line up with TRBD1. This TCR was sampled from a human donor in good health. At the DNA level, the sequence is TGTGCCAGCATATCGACAGGGACCTATGGCTACACCTTC. Translated, this gives CASISTGTYGYTF.